What follows are 31 T cell receptor beta chains derived from one specimen sequenced in a study of molecular identifiers for immune sequencing clone quantification. TCRdb processed the PCR reads anew with MiXCR; each CDR3 protein has one entry. The sample consists of some 100,000 distinct CDR3 sequences, roughly a third of them appearing once. The sample taken for sequencing was naive CD8+ T cells from blood, with Jurkat cell RNA spiked in. Described subset: FACS-sorted CD8+CD4-CCR7+CD45RA+ naive T cells. The receptors derive from a human donor in good health. Some libraries in this study had Jurkat cell RNA spiked in.

This clonotype was seen only a few times. The chain uses TRBV19 and TRBJ2-2; TRBD1 or TRBD2 may be the D gene (5 bases each). The ends were cut back, 11 bases at V and 0 bases at J, with 10 bases in the middle. Germline-derived CDR1 and CDR2 are LNHDA and SQIVND (reference sequence). The CDR3 is 13 residues long. The CDR3 sequence is CAARDPNTGELFF. Here the CDR3 DNA reads TGTGCCGCAAGGGACCCGAACACCGGGGAGCTGTTTTTT.

There are many counts of this clonotype. The V gene is TRBV4-3, the J gene TRBJ2-5, with D unclear. Germline values: CDR1 LGHNA, CDR2 YSLEER. This CDR3 has 15 residues. The V end lost 0 bases, the J end lost 1 base, and 9 bases lay between the germline ends. The CDR3 coding sequence is TGCGCCAGCAGCCAAGATCGCGGCCGCCAAGAGACCCAGTACTTC. This encodes CASSQDRGRQETQYF.

This clonotype was seen more than once but under ten times. This chain connects TRBV4-1 to TRBJ2-2, with 8 bases identical to TRBD2. Germline CDR1 is MGHRA and CDR2 is YSYEKL. J gave up 8 bases and V 1 base, and 6 bases lay outside the gene matches. The CDR3 loop spans 15 amino acids. The chain's CDR3 is CASSQVFSGTGELFF. In nucleotides, the CDR3 is TGCGCCAGCAGCCAAGTATTTAGCGGGACAGGGGAGCTGTTTTTT.

A single count supports this clonotype. This may arise from a read error, as a much more abundant clone is one base away. V and J are TRBV9 and TRBJ2-2; D is perhaps TRBD2 (5 bases). The CDR3 spans 15 residues. Germline assignment: CDR1 SGDLS and CDR2 YYNGEE. The CDR3 DNA follows: TGTGCCAGCAGCGACCCCCGGACGAACACCGGGGAGCTGATTTTT. Translated: CASSDPRTNTGELIF. Based on the CDR3 plus reference TRBV9 and TRBJ2-2, the full variable domain is DSGVTQTPKHLITATGQRVTLRCSPRSGDLSVYWYQQSLDQGLQFLIQYYNGEERAKGNILERFSAQQFPDLHSELNLSSLELGDSALYFCASSDPRTNTGELIFGEGSRLTVL.

This clonotype has only a few counts. This chain connects TRBV9 to TRBJ1-1, with D tentatively TRBD1 (6 bases). The germline CDR1 and CDR2 sequences are SGDLS and YYNGEE. The CDR3 is made up of 15 amino acids. Deletions cut 3 bases from V and 3 bases from J, with 15 bases between. This CDR3 reads CASSAHSTGYTEAFF. The CDR3 nucleotides read TGTGCCAGCAGCGCCCATTCGACAGGTTACACTGAAGCTTTCTTT.

The rearrangement uses TRBV12-3 or TRBV12-4 and TRBJ2-1, with 13 bases aligning to TRBD2. This CDR3 comprises 14 residues. J lost 6 bases, V lost 6 bases, and 2 bases had no gene match. The CDR3 spells CASSGLAGVNEQFF. DNA of the CDR3: TGTGCCAGCAGCGGACTAGCGGGAGTCAATGAGCAGTTCTTC.

This clonotype was seen a few times. J is TRBJ2-7 and V is TRBV6-5; 9 nucleotides align to TRBD1. The CDR3 runs to 16 residues. J gave up 6 bases and V 0 bases, and 9 bases lay outside the gene matches. Germline loops: CDR1 MNHEY, CDR2 SVGAGI. Here the CDR3 reads CASSYSATGGGGEQYF. In nucleotides, the CDR3 is TGTGCCAGCAGTTACTCGGCAACAGGGGGCGGAGGCGAGCAGTACTTC.

This chain connects TRBV15 to TRBJ2-7; D unclear. The CDR3 sequence is 14 residues long. Per germline, CDR1 LNHNV and CDR2 YYDKDF (reference sequence). V was clipped by 0 bases and J by 3 bases, with 9 bases between them. In DNA, the CDR3 is TGTGCCACCAGCAGAGATTGGGGTGGCTACGAGCAGTACTTC. This translates into CATSRDWGGYEQYF.

The V gene is TRBV12-3 or TRBV12-4, the J gene TRBJ2-5; D may be TRBD1 (7 bases). With 6 bases removed from V and 7 bases from J, the gap between germline ends came to 15 bases. This CDR3 has 13 residues. For the CDR3, the DNA is TGTGCCAGCAGCTCAGGACAGGAGGGGACCCAGTACTTC. Amino acids: CASSSGQEGTQYF.

Note on this clonotype: This may be a read error, as it is one base from a much larger clone. The V call is TRBV9, the J call TRBJ2-7; the D is unclear. Per the germline V gene, CDR1 is SGDLS and CDR2 is YYNGEE. The V and J ends lost 4 bases and 6 bases respectively, with 14 bases between them. The CDR3 has 13 residues. CDR3 nucleotides: TGTGCCAGCAGCCCCCTAGAAGCCGGCGAGCAGTACTTC. Its translation: CASSPLEAGEQYF.

This clonotype showed up many times. V is TRBV18 and J is TRBJ2-7; D gene ambiguous. The CDR3 is made up of 14 amino acids. Germline CDR1 and CDR2: KGHSH and LQKENI. Trimming removed 3 bases from V and 0 bases from J, with 9 bases in between. The CDR3 is CASSPDGYSYEQYF. The CDR3 DNA reads TGTGCCAGCTCACCCGACGGTTACTCCTACGAGCAGTACTTC.

This clonotype has a handful of counts. The chain links TRBV6-6 to TRBJ1-5; unclear D gene. This CDR3 has 13 residues. With 6 bases removed from V and 9 bases from J, the gap between germline ends came to 15 bases. CDR1 is MNHNY and CDR2 is SVGAGI in the germline V gene (reference sequence). CDR3 coding DNA: TGTGCCAGCAGCACCCCAACATCTCGGCCCCAGCATTTT. Translating gives CASSTPTSRPQHF.

The rearrangement uses TRBV9 and TRBJ2-3; maybe TRBD1 (6 bases). Between the trimmed V and J ends, which lost 4 bases and 2 bases, there was a span of 14 bases. The CDR3 contains 15 residues. CDR1 is SGDLS, CDR2 YYNGEE, per germline. CDR3 in DNA: TGTGCCAGCAGCTACGATGGGACATACACAGATACGCAGTATTTT. Protein product: CASSYDGTYTDTQYF.

To note about this clonotype: At one end, the junction sequence differs from germline, possibly due to a read error. In nucleotides, the CDR3 is TGCGCCAGCAGCCAATTTGGGGAAGATACGCAGAATTTT. This translates into CASSQFGEDTQNF. V gene TRBV4-3 combines with J gene TRBJ2-3, with D uncertain. This CDR3 spans 13 amino acids. The germline gives CDR1 LGHNA, CDR2 YSLEER.

CDR3 nucleotide sequence: TGTGCCAGCAGCTTGGGGGTCTCGGTGGAGACCCAGTACTTC. This sequence encodes CASSLGVSVETQYF. The chain couples TRBV5-6 to TRBJ2-5; no reliable D call. CDR1 and CDR2 from the germline V gene are SGHDT and YYEEEE. The V end was cut by 0 bases, the J end by 5 bases, with 11 bases between. This CDR3 has 14 amino acids.

In its sample, this clonotype was seen a few times. The junction shows a germline mismatch at one end, possibly a read error. The chain carries TRBV12-3 or TRBV12-4 and TRBJ2-2; weak D call: TRBD2 (5 bases). The CDR3 sequence is 12 residues long. CDR3 in amino acids: CASSVEIGELIF. The DNA for the CDR3 is TGTGCCAGCAGTGTAGAAATCGGGGAGCTGATTTTT.

As for this clonotype: Since a much larger clone is just one base distant, this may be a read error. The V call is TRBV12-3 or TRBV12-4, the J call TRBJ2-7; D is undetermined. CDR3 size: 13 residues. The germline V and J ends were trimmed by 3 bases and 6 bases, with 12 bases remaining between them. This CDR3 is CASSLGGPFEQYF. The DNA for the CDR3 is TGTGCCAGCAGTTTGGGCGGACCCTTCGAGCAGTACTTC.

As for this clonotype: This may come from a read error, since a much larger clone is one base off. This sequence joins TRBV7-8 and TRBJ1-5; a weak D match, TRBD1 (6 bases). Germline V gene sequence: CDR1 SGHVS, CDR2 FQNEAQ. V lost 1 base, J lost 4 bases, and 14 bases lay in between. This CDR3 comprises 16 residues. CDR3 region: CASSLGGAGTNQPQHF. CDR3 nucleotide sequence: TGTGCCAGCAGCTTAGGGGGGGCGGGAACTAATCAGCCCCAGCATTTT.

In this sample, this clonotype turned up a few times. The V gene is TRBV15, the J gene TRBJ2-7; TRBD1 matches 8 bases. V shed 5 bases, J shed 3 bases, and the junction held 9 bases outside the gene matches. This CDR3 is built from 15 residues. Germline V CDR1 and CDR2: LNHNV, YYDKDF (reference sequence). CDR3 region: CATSPRQGWNYEQYF. The CDR3, as DNA: TGTGCCACCAGCCCCCGACAGGGGTGGAACTACGAGCAGTACTTC.

This clonotype showed up many times. The rearrangement joins TRBV7-2 to TRBJ2-3; no clear D gene. This CDR3 spans 12 amino acids. The germline gives CDR1 SGHTA, CDR2 FQGNSA. The V end was cut by 2 bases, the J end by 5 bases, with 5 bases between. The CDR3 sequence: CASSLSIDTQYF. The DNA of the CDR3 is TGTGCCAGCAGCTTATCTATAGATACGCAGTATTTT.

On this clonotype itself: This clone may be a read error of a much larger clone one base away. This sequence joins TRBV14 and TRBJ1-5; unclear D gene. The CDR3 covers 13 residues. Germline values: CDR1 SGHDN, CDR2 FVKESK. CDR3: CASCQTGGQPQHF. CDR3 DNA: TGTGCCAGCTGCCAGACCGGTGGGCAGCCCCAGCATTTT. The full variable domain, with the rest looked up from reference TRBV14 and TRBJ1-5, is EAGVTQFPSHSVIEKGQTVTLRCDPISGHDNLYWYRRVMGKEIKFLLHFVKESKQDESGMPNNRFLAERTGGTYSTLKVQPAELEDSGVYFCASCQTGGQPQHFGDGTRLSIL.

There are a few counts of this clonotype. The chain uses TRBV11-1 and TRBJ2-2; a weak D match, TRBD1 (6 bases). The V end lost 5 bases, the J end lost 6 bases, and 10 bases lay between the germline ends. The CDR3 is 13 residues long. The germline V gene encodes CDR1 SGHAT and CDR2 FQDESV (reference sequence). CDR3 sequence (DNA): TGTGCCAGCAGCGTAGGACAGCCCGGGGAGCTGTTTTTT. Translated: CASSVGQPGELFF. Full variable domain (outside the CDR3, taken from reference TRBV11-1 and TRBJ2-2): EAEVAQSPRYKITEKSQAVAFWCDPISGHATLYWYRQILGQGPELLVQFQDESVVDDSQLPKDRFSAERLKGVDSTLKIQPAELGDSAMYLCASSVGQPGELFFGEGSRLTVL.

On this clonotype: A read error may account for a junction end that differs from germline. V gene TRBV7-9 combines with J gene TRBJ1-2; D is unclear. CDR1 and CDR2 from the germline V gene are SEHNR and FQNEAQ (reference sequence). The CDR3 length is 16 residues. The CDR3 coding sequence is TGTGCCAGCAGCCCCCCCGGGTCGGGGATTAACTGTGGCTACACCTTC. It codes for CASSPPGSGINCGYTF.

For this clonotype: This may stem from a read error, because a much larger clone lies one nucleotide away. This chain uses TRBV12-3 or TRBV12-4 with TRBJ2-3, with 13 positions matching TRBD2. V lost 8 bases and J lost 5; bases outside the gene matches: 22. This CDR3 is built from 20 residues. The CDR3 reads CASGTLGLAGVKGMEDTQYF. CDR3 sequence (DNA): TGTGCCAGCGGCACCCTTGGACTAGCGGGGGTTAAAGGAATGGAAGATACGCAGTATTTT.

This clonotype was counted between two and nine times. This sequence joins TRBV28 and TRBJ1-4, with D uncertain. The CDR3 extends over 18 amino acids. V gave up 4 bases and J gave up 5 bases, with 23 bases separating them. CDR1 is MDHEN and CDR2 is SYDVKM in the germline V gene. Written as DNA, the CDR3 is TGTGCCAGCAGTTCATTCCCGAGGACTGAATACTTCAATGAAAAACTGTTTTTT. This encodes CASSSFPRTEYFNEKLFF.

This clonotype was observed a handful of times. This sequence joins TRBV6-6 and TRBJ1-5; D call uncertain. The CDR3 runs to 13 residues. Trimming removed 2 bases at V and 4 bases at J, with 6 bases between. Germline V gene sequence: CDR1 MNHNY, CDR2 SVGAGI (reference sequence). The CDR3: CASSYADNQPQHF. The CDR3 DNA reads as TGTGCCAGCAGTTACGCAGATAATCAGCCCCAGCATTTT.

The V call is TRBV6-5, the J call TRBJ1-1; D not certain. The V gene's germline CDR1 is MNHEY and CDR2 SVGAGI. The CDR3 consists of 14 residues. Between the trimmed V and J ends, which lost 6 bases and 0 bases, there was a span of 11 bases. The chain's CDR3 is CASRKVQVNTEAFF. CDR3 DNA: TGTGCCAGCAGGAAGGTCCAGGTGAACACTGAAGCTTTCTTT.

As to this clonotype: Being one base from a much bigger clone, this may be a read error. CDR3 DNA: TGTGCCAGCAGTTTAAGGAACACCGGGGAGCTGTATTTT. It specifies CASSLRNTGELYF. The rearrangement joins TRBV28 to TRBJ2-2, with D tentatively TRBD2 (5 bases). CDR1 is MDHEN, CDR2 SYDVKM, per germline. This CDR3 is 13 amino acids long.

In this sample, this clonotype turned up a few times. J is TRBJ2-3 and V is TRBV20-1; D gene unclear. This CDR3 is built from 10 residues. V was shortened by 3 bases and J by 6 bases, with 4 bases between the two germline ends. Germline values: CDR1 DFQATT, CDR2 SNEGSKA (reference sequence). The CDR3 DNA reads as TGCAGTGCTAGCTGGGATACGCAGTATTTT. This translates into CSASWDTQYF.

The rearrangement uses TRBV12-3 or TRBV12-4 and TRBJ1-2, with 7 bases matching TRBD1. The trim removed 9 bases at V and 4 bases at J, leaving 5 bases unmatched. The CDR3 spans 12 residues. DNA of the CDR3: TGTGCCAGTGACAGGGCGGGCTATGGCTACACCTTC. This translates into CASDRAGYGYTF.

CDR3 region: CSATVGTGVNQPQHF. The CDR3 DNA is TGCAGTGCCACCGTAGGGACAGGGGTCAATCAGCCCCAGCATTTT. This sequence joins TRBV20-1 and TRBJ1-5; 10 positions agree with TRBD1. CDR1 is DFQATT and CDR2 is SNEGSKA in the germline V gene (reference sequence). The CDR3 is 15 residues long. Germline trimming cut 6 bases from V and 3 bases from J; bases unmatched to any gene: 8.